The source of this TCR beta chain is a study of response to subunit inactivated influenza vaccine. General study results and limits: Researchers suggested that each seasonal influenza vaccination recruits few new T cells.

TCRdb itself ran the RT-PCR reads through MiXCR, one entry per CDR3 protein. The sample gives around 580,000 distinct CDR3 sequences, roughly 12% of which show up once; roughly a tenth is in the top ten. This clonotype has more than one count but fewer than ten. Its antigen is unknown. Sequencing was performed on PBMCs from blood, taken on the day of vaccination. The clonotype comes from a man between 50 and 59 years old who received an inactivated influenza vaccine.

The CDR3 loop is CASSPPGTEAFF. In DNA form, the CDR3 reads TGTGCCAGCTCACCACCAGGGACGGAAGCTTTCTTT. This chain joins TRBV18 and TRBJ1-1, with D tentatively TRBD1 (5 bases). The CDR3 contains 12 residues. The germline V gene encodes CDR1 KGHSH and CDR2 LQKENI. Trimming left V 0 bases short and J 8 bases short, with 7 bases between.